This TCR beta chain was recorded in a study of blood T cell repertoires in COVID-19. In the source study's methods: Cell counts per sample came from amplifying reference gene primers. The data were produced by immunoSEQ multiplex PCR, yet TCRdb's version contains in-frame clones alone and is incomplete. Clonal size and the V and J genes are those of that table, whereas D and trimming came from the DNA. The data show 300,000 to 350,000 clones, with over 75% seen just once and around 6.8% held by the top ten. The CDR3 contains 15 residues. CDR1 and CDR2 from the germline V gene are LGHDT and YNNKEL (reference sequence). V shed 4 bases, J shed 2 bases, and the junction held 4 bases outside the gene matches.

The specimen was peripheral blood. The V call is TRBV3-1 (or the pseudogene TRBV3-2), the J call TRBJ2-7, with 11 bases fitting TRBD2. The TCR comes from a woman aged 30 to 39 with COVID-19, enrolled during active disease. In DNA form, the CDR3 reads TGTGCCAGCAGCCTCGGGACTAGCGGACCCTACGAGCAGTACTTC. Protein: CASSLGTSGPYEQYF.